The present entry profiles one TCR beta chain with its context. Its target antigen remains unknown. The input lacks base qualities; no much larger clone sits a single base away. From a lookup of the germline V gene, CDR1 and CDR2 are SGHTA and FQGNSA. V lost 6 bases and J lost 0 bases; the stretch between them is 10 bases long. The CDR3 spans 14 residues, from the cysteine through the phenylalanine. Only CDR3 DNA remains: 42 bases, in frame from the first base. This specimen comes from a study of blood T cell repertoires in COVID-19 (dated by TCRdb to the early 2020s). As for the study more broadly: Samples covering the acute and convalescent phases of COVID-19 were provided by collaborators in the United States, Italy and Spain. The material from the prospective study consisted of cDNA or gDNA derived from T cells, B-cell-depleted T cells, or PBMCs. The samples were drawn from two sources: the first 160 participants of the ongoing ImmuneRACE study, and about 1,300 subjects contributed by 6 global collaborators. Where HLA class I and class II types were available, the types were taken from metadata supplied by the sample provider, not from assay-based typing. The repertoires were made available in a free public database intended to serve as a resource for research on the immune response to SARS-CoV-2. A de-identified subject ID, COVID-19 status, age in years and sex were almost always included in the sample metadata. Subjects who had been exposed to COVID-19, were actively infected with it, or had recovered from it provided the deeply sampled blood TCRbeta repertoires that made up the dataset. Broad study findings and their caveats: How much clinical and demographic metadata was included differed by source and by participant, and the metadata was provided uncurated.

The immunoSEQ Assay, a bias-controlled multiplex PCR, was used to amplify TCRbeta CDR3 regions from genomic DNA. The original pipeline was this. Nucleated cell counts per sample were estimated from amplification of reference gene primers within the assay. To quantify the absolute abundance of each unique TCRbeta CDR3 rearrangement, sequence reads were collapsed and filtered. Productive Simpson clonality was computed per sample as the square root of Simpson's diversity index over productive rearrangements. Entries here come from immuneACCESS through TCRdb and include only in-frame sequences with V and J called. Some clones fail to appear in such tables; in the studies checked, an unresolved V gene covers under half of the shortfall, and the cause of the remainder is unknown. V, J and clone size were drawn from that table, and D and trimming were deduced from the DNA. This sample lists some 290,000 clones; roughly 90% were detected once. About 2% of the sample is taken by the ten largest.

A second Seattle source provided samples from volunteer blood donors who had recovered from COVID-19. Collaborating institutions collected whole blood in K2EDTA tubes following their own protocols. For TCRbeta analysis, collaborator samples were shipped as frozen whole blood, as isolated PBMCs, or as DNA extracted from either sample type. Sequencing was done on a sample of peripheral blood. The chain uses TRBV7-2 and TRBJ2-3, and TRBD1 may be the D gene, going by 6 matching bases. This receptor was identified in a woman aged 50 to 60 who had recovered from COVID-19. The nucleotides are TGTGCCAGCAGTCTACAGGGAAGCACAGATACGCAGTATTTT. It encodes CASSLQGSTDTQYF.